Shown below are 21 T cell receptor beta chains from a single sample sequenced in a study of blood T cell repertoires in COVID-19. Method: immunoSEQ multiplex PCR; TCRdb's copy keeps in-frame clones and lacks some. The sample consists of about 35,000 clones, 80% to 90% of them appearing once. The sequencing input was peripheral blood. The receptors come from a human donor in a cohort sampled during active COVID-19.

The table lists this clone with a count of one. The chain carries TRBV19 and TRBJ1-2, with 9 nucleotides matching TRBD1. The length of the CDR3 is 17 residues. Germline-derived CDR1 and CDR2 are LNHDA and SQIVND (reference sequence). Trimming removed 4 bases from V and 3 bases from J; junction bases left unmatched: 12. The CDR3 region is CASSTYGTGLKDYGYTF. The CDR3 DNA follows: TGTGCCAGTAGTACCTATGGGACAGGGCTGAAGGACTATGGCTACACCTTC.

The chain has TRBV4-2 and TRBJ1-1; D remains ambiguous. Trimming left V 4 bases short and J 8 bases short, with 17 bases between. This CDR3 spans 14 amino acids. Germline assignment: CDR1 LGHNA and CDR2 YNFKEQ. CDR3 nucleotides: TGTGCCAGCAGCCCCCAGGCTACCAACTTCGAAGCTTTCTTT. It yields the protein CASSPQATNFEAFF.

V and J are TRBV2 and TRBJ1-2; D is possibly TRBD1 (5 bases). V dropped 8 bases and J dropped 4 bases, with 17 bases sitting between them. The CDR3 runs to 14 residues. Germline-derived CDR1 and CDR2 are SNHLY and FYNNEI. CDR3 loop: CASFRQTWFYGYTF. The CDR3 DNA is TGTGCCAGCTTTCGACAGACGTGGTTCTATGGCTACACCTTC.

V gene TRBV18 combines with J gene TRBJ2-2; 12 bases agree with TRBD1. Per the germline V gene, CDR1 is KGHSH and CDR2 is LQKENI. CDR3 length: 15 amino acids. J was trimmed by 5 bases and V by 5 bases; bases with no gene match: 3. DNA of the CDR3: TGTGCCAGCTCAGCGGGACAGGGGGCAACCGGGGAGCTGTTTTTT. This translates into CASSAGQGATGELFF.

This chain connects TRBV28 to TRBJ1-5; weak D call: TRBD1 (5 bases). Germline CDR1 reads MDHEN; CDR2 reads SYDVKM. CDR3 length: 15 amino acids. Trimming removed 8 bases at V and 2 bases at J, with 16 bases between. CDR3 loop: CASLYGGQGNQPQHF. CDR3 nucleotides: TGTGCCAGCCTATACGGGGGTCAGGGCAATCAGCCCCAGCATTTT.

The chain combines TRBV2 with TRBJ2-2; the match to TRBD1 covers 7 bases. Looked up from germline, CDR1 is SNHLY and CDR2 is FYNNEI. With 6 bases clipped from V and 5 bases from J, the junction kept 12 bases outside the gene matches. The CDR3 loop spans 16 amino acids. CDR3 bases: TGTGCCAGCAGATCAACCGGGACAGTAGGGACCGGGGAGCTGTTTTTT. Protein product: CASRSTGTVGTGELFF. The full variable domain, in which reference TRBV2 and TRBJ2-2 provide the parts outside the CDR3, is EPEVTQTPSHQVTQMGQEVILRCVPISNHLYFYWYRQILGQKVEFLVSFYNNEISEKSEIFDDQFSVERPDGSNFTLKIRSTKLEDSAMYFCASRSTGTVGTGELFFGEGSRLTVL.

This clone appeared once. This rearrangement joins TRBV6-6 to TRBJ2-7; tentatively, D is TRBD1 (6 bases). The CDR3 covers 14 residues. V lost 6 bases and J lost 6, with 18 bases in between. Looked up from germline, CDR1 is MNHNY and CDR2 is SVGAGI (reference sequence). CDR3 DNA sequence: TGTGCCAGCAGAAGGGACAACTTGGATCGCGAGCAGTACTTC. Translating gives CASRRDNLDREQYF.

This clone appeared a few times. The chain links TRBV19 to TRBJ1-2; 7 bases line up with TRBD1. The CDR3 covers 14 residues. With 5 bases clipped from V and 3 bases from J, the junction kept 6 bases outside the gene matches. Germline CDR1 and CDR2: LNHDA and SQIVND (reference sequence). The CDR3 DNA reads TGTGCCAGTAGTCCAGGACAGGCCTACTATGGCTACACCTTC. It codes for CASSPGQAYYGYTF. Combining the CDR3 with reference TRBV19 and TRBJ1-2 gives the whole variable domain DGGITQSPKYLFRKEGQNVTLSCEQNLNHDAMYWYRQDPGQGLRLIYYSQIVNDFQKGDIAEGYSVSREKKESFPLTVTSAQKNPTAFYLCASSPGQAYYGYTFGSGTRLTVV.

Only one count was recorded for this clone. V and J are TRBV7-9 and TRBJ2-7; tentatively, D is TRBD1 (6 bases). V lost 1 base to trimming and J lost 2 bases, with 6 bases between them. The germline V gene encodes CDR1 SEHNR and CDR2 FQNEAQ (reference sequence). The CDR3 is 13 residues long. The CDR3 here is CASSLGTAYEQYF. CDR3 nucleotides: TGTGCCAGCAGCTTAGGGACAGCCTACGAGCAGTACTTC.

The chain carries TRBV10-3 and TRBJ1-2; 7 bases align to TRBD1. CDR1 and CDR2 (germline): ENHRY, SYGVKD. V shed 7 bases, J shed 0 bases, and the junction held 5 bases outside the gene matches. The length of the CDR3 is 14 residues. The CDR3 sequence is CAIKGQAANYGYTF. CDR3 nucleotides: TGTGCCATCAAAGGACAGGCCGCTAACTATGGCTACACCTTC.

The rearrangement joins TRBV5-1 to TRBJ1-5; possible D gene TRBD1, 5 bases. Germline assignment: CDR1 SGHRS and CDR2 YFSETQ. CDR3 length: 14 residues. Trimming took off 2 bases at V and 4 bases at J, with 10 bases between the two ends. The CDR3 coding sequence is TGCGCCAGCAGCTTTGGGGCCGAAAATCAGCCCCAGCATTTT. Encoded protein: CASSFGAENQPQHF. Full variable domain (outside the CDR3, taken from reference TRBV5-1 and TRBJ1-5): KAGVTQTPRYLIKTRGQQVTLSCSPISGHRSVSWYQQTPGQGLQFLFEYFSETQRNKGNFPGRFSGRQFSNSRSEMNVSTLELGDSALYLCASSFGAENQPQHFGDGTRLSIL.

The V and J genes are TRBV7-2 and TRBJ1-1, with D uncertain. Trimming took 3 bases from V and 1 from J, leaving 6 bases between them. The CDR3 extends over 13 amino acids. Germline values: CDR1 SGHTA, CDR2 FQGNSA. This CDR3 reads CASSFDTNTEAFF. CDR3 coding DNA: TGTGCCAGCAGCTTCGACACGAACACTGAAGCTTTCTTT.

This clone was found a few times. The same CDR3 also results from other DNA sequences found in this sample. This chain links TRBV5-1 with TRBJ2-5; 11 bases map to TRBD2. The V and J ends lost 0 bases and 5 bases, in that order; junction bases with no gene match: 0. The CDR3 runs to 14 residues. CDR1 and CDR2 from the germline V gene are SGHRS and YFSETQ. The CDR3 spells CASSLGTSGETQYF. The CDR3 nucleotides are TGCGCCAGCAGCTTGGGGACTAGCGGGGAGACCCAGTACTTC.

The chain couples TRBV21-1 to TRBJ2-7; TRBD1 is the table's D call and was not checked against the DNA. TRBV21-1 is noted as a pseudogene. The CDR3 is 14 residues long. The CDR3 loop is CASSCQGLTYEQYF. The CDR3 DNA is TGTGCCAGCAGCTGTCAGGGGTTGACCTACGAGCAGTACTTC.

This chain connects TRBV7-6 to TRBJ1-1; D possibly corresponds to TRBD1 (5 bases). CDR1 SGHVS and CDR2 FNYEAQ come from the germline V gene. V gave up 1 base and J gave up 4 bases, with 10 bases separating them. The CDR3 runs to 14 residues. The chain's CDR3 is CASSLDGRGTEAFF. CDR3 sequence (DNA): TGTGCCAGCAGCTTAGATGGGAGGGGCACTGAAGCTTTCTTT.

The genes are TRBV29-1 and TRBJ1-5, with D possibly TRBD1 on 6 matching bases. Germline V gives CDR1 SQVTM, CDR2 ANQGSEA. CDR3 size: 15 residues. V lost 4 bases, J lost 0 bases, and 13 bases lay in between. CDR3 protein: CSVGGQGNSNQPQHF. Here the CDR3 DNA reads TGCAGCGTTGGGGGGCAGGGTAATAGCAATCAGCCCCAGCATTTT.

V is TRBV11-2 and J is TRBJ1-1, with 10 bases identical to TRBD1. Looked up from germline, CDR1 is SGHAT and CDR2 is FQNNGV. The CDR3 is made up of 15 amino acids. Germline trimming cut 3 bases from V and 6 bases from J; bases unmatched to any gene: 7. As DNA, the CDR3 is TGTGCCAGCAGCTTTCTTGGGACAGGGGTCCCTGAAGCTTTCTTT. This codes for CASSFLGTGVPEAFF.

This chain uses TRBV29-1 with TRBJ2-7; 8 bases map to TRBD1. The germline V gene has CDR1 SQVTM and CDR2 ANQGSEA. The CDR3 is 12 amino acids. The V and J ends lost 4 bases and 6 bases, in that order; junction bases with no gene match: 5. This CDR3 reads CSVVSGGIEQYF. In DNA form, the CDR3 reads TGCAGCGTTGTCTCAGGGGGCATCGAGCAGTACTTC.

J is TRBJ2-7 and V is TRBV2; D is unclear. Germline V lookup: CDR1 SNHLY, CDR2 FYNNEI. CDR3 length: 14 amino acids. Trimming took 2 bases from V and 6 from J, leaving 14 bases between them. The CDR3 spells CASSEPFQTGEQYF. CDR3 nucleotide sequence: TGTGCCAGCAGTGAACCGTTTCAAACGGGCGAGCAGTACTTC.

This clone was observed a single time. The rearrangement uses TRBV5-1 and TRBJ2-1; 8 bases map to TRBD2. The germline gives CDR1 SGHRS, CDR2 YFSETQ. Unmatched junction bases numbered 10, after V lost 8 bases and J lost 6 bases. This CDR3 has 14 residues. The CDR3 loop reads CASGLATPSNEQFF. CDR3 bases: TGCGCCAGTGGACTAGCAACACCTTCCAATGAGCAGTTCTTC.

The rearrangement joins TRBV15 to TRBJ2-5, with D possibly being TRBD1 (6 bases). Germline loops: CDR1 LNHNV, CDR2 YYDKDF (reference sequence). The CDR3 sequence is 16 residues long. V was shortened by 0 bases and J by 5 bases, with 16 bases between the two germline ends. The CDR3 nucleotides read TGTGCCACCAGCAGAGATCAACAGGGTCTTGCGGAGACCCAGTACTTC. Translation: CATSRDQQGLAETQYF.